Listed below are T cell receptor beta chains from one sample, sequenced in a study of cytomegalovirus exposure and HLA in healthy donors. Measured with immunoSEQ multiplex PCR; TCRdb has only the in-frame clones, and not every one. The sample shows fewer than 150,000 clones, and 3.6% sits with its ten largest clones. The sample comprised PBMCs. These receptors were collected from a young man in good health and CMV-seronegative. Each CDR3 is given with its conserved first and last residue. The order of the fields is D gene, V gene, J gene, CDR3 length, CDR3 protein, CDR3 DNA. D genes are given only for firm matches.

d_call: TRBD1; v_call: TRBV7-7; j_call: TRBJ2-5; cdr3_length: 14; cdr3_aa: CASSLQGLEETQYF; cdr3_nt: TGTGCTAGCAGCTTACAGGGGCTGGAAGAGACCCAGTACTTC
d_call: -; v_call: TRBV5-4; j_call: TRBJ1-3; cdr3_length: 15; cdr3_aa: CASSVQGRSGNTIYF; cdr3_nt: TGTGCCAGCAGCGTTCAGGGGCGCTCTGGAAACACCATATATTTT
d_call: -; v_call: TRBV29-1; j_call: TRBJ1-1; cdr3_length: 14; cdr3_aa: CSVHVGRVNTEAFF; cdr3_nt: TGCAGCGTGCACGTGGGCAGGGTGAACACTGAAGCTTTCTTT
d_call: -; v_call: TRBV7-9; j_call: TRBJ2-7; cdr3_length: 11; cdr3_aa: CASSFEGEQYF; cdr3_nt: TGTGCCAGCAGCTTCGAGGGAGAGCAGTACTTC
d_call: -; v_call: TRBV25-1; j_call: TRBJ2-3; cdr3_length: 12; cdr3_aa: CASSDLSDTQYF; cdr3_nt: TGTGCCAGCAGTGACCTCTCTGATACGCAGTATTTT
d_call: -; v_call: TRBV19; j_call: TRBJ1-5; cdr3_length: 13; cdr3_aa: CASRQNFNQPQHF; cdr3_nt: TGTGCCAGTAGACAGAATTTCAATCAGCCCCAGCATTTT
d_call: TRBD2; v_call: TRBV27; j_call: TRBJ2-7; cdr3_length: 14; cdr3_aa: CASSIAGDSYEQYF; cdr3_nt: TGTGCCAGCAGTATAGCGGGAGATTCGTACGAGCAGTACTTC
d_call: TRBD1; v_call: TRBV30; j_call: TRBJ1-6; cdr3_length: 19; cdr3_aa: CAWSMKRTGGLGGNSPLHF; cdr3_nt: TGTGCCTGGAGTATGAAGAGGACAGGGGGCCTGGGGGGTAATTCACCCCTCCACTTT
d_call: -; v_call: TRBV19; j_call: TRBJ2-1; cdr3_length: 16; cdr3_aa: CASSIALPRANNEQFF; cdr3_nt: TGTGCCAGTAGTATAGCTTTGCCCAGGGCCAACAATGAGCAGTTCTTC
d_call: -; v_call: TRBV11-2; j_call: TRBJ1-1; cdr3_length: 14; cdr3_aa: CASSLGGVLTLAFF; cdr3_nt: TGTGCCAGCAGCTTAGGGGGGGTCCTAACTCTGGCTTTCTTT
d_call: -; v_call: TRBV15; j_call: TRBJ1-2; cdr3_length: 13; cdr3_aa: CATSRGQNYGYTF; cdr3_nt: TGTGCCACCAGCAGAGGACAGAACTATGGCTACACCTTC
d_call: TRBD1; v_call: TRBV7-2; j_call: TRBJ2-3; cdr3_length: 17; cdr3_aa: CASSLVGQAASTDTQYF; cdr3_nt: TGTGCCAGCAGCTTGGTAGGACAGGCCGCTAGCACAGATACGCAGTATTTT
d_call: TRBD1; v_call: TRBV6-1; j_call: TRBJ2-7; cdr3_length: 15; cdr3_aa: CASSEPGQITYEQYF; cdr3_nt: TGTGCCAGCAGTGAGCCGGGACAGATAACCTACGAGCAGTACTTC
d_call: TRBD2; v_call: TRBV5-4; j_call: TRBJ2-7; cdr3_length: 16; cdr3_aa: CASSLVRTSGSYEQYF; cdr3_nt: TGTGCCAGCAGCTTGGTCCGGACTAGCGGATCCTACGAGCAGTACTTC
d_call: TRBD1; v_call: TRBV10-3; j_call: TRBJ2-7; cdr3_length: 17; cdr3_aa: CAISEGTGTASLYEQYF; cdr3_nt: TGTGCCATCAGTGAGGGCACCGGGACAGCGTCTCTCTACGAGCAGTACTTC
d_call: TRBD1; v_call: TRBV19; j_call: TRBJ2-7; cdr3_length: 15; cdr3_aa: CASSIPGQAYYEQYF; cdr3_nt: TGTGCCAGTAGTATCCCGGGACAGGCCTACTACGAGCAGTACTTC
d_call: -; v_call: TRBV5-1; j_call: TRBJ2-1; cdr3_length: 14; cdr3_aa: CASSLGQTYNEQFF; cdr3_nt: TGCGCCAGCAGCTTGGGGCAGACCTACAATGAGCAGTTCTTC
d_call: -; v_call: TRBV5-4; j_call: TRBJ2-1; cdr3_length: 16; cdr3_aa: CASSFPDSGSYNEQFF; cdr3_nt: TGTGCCAGCAGCTTTCCGGACTCTGGCTCCTACAATGAGCAGTTCTTC
d_call: TRBD1; v_call: TRBV5-1; j_call: TRBJ2-5; cdr3_length: 16; cdr3_aa: CASTPGAGGFQETQYF; cdr3_nt: TGCGCCAGCACCCCGGGGGCAGGGGGCTTCCAAGAGACCCAGTACTTC
d_call: TRBD2; v_call: TRBV2; j_call: TRBJ2-3; cdr3_length: 14; cdr3_aa: CASSSSGGIDTQYF; cdr3_nt: TGTGCCAGCAGTAGCAGCGGGGGTATAGATACGCAGTATTTT
d_call: TRBD2; v_call: TRBV6-5; j_call: TRBJ2-7; cdr3_length: 12; cdr3_aa: CASSYVGGEQYF; cdr3_nt: TGTGCCAGCAGTTATGTGGGAGGGGAGCAGTACTTC
d_call: TRBD2; v_call: TRBV9; j_call: TRBJ2-1; cdr3_length: 16; cdr3_aa: CASSAGLAGGENEQFF; cdr3_nt: TGTGCCAGCAGCGCCGGCCTAGCGGGGGGTGAGAATGAGCAGTTCTTC
d_call: -; v_call: TRBV4-1; j_call: TRBJ2-3; cdr3_length: 18; cdr3_aa: CASSQLLMTTQFGDTQYF; cdr3_nt: TGCGCCAGCAGCCAACTTCTAATGACTACCCAGTTCGGGGATACGCAGTATTTT
d_call: -; v_call: TRBV28; j_call: TRBJ2-7; cdr3_length: 13; cdr3_aa: CASRFPSSYEQYF; cdr3_nt: TGTGCCAGCAGATTCCCTAGCTCCTACGAGCAGTACTTC
d_call: -; v_call: TRBV6-5; j_call: TRBJ1-5; cdr3_length: 15; cdr3_aa: CASSYSRRGDQPQHF; cdr3_nt: TGTGCCAGCAGTTACTCGAGAAGGGGCGATCAGCCCCAGCATTTT
d_call: -; v_call: TRBV6-5; j_call: TRBJ1-2; cdr3_length: 15; cdr3_aa: CASSFGHSSNYGYTF; cdr3_nt: TGTGCCAGCAGTTTTGGACACTCTTCTAACTATGGCTACACCTTC
d_call: -; v_call: TRBV30; j_call: TRBJ1-2; cdr3_length: 15; cdr3_aa: CAWSVRQGGDYGYTF; cdr3_nt: TGTGCCTGGAGTGTACGGCAGGGTGGGGACTATGGCTACACCTTC
d_call: -; v_call: TRBV14; j_call: TRBJ1-1; cdr3_length: 13; cdr3_aa: CASSQSIYTEAFF; cdr3_nt: TGTGCCAGCAGCCAGTCTATTTACACTGAAGCTTTCTTT
d_call: TRBD1; v_call: TRBV5-4; j_call: TRBJ1-1; cdr3_length: 13; cdr3_aa: CASSPDRSAEAFF; cdr3_nt: TGTGCCAGCAGCCCGGACAGGAGCGCTGAAGCTTTCTTT
d_call: TRBD1; v_call: TRBV5-1; j_call: TRBJ2-1; cdr3_length: 14; cdr3_aa: CASSLAGQDNEQFF; cdr3_nt: TGCGCCAGCAGCTTGGCCGGACAGGACAATGAGCAGTTCTTC
d_call: -; v_call: TRBV6-1; j_call: TRBJ1-2; cdr3_length: 12; cdr3_aa: CASTRENYGYTF; cdr3_nt: TGTGCCAGCACACGGGAAAACTATGGCTACACCTTC
d_call: TRBD2; v_call: TRBV18; j_call: TRBJ2-5; cdr3_length: 19; cdr3_aa: CASSPLALAGAGEGGNQYF; cdr3_nt: TGTGCCAGCTCACCTCTTGCGTTAGCGGGTGCCGGGGAAGGCGGGAACCAGTACTTC
d_call: -; v_call: TRBV2; j_call: TRBJ2-2; cdr3_length: 14; cdr3_aa: CASSVLTTTGELFF; cdr3_nt: TGTGCCAGCAGTGTACTGACTACCACCGGGGAGCTGTTTTTT
d_call: TRBD2; v_call: TRBV5-1; j_call: TRBJ2-1; cdr3_length: 17; cdr3_aa: CASSSAKGLAALNEQFF; cdr3_nt: TGCGCCAGCAGCTCGGCCAAGGGACTAGCGGCCCTTAATGAGCAGTTCTTC
d_call: -; v_call: TRBV6-4; j_call: TRBJ1-5; cdr3_length: 14; cdr3_aa: CASSVGLGNQPQHF; cdr3_nt: TGTGCCAGCAGTGTCGGGTTGGGCAATCAGCCCCAGCATTTT
d_call: -; v_call: TRBV11-3; j_call: TRBJ2-1; cdr3_length: 13; cdr3_aa: CASSPGGLGEQFF; cdr3_nt: TGTGCCAGCAGCCCCGGGGGTCTGGGTGAGCAGTTCTTC
d_call: -; v_call: TRBV9; j_call: TRBJ1-2; cdr3_length: 14; cdr3_aa: CASSVGDTDYGYTF; cdr3_nt: TGTGCCAGCAGCGTTGGGGACACTGACTATGGCTACACCTTC
d_call: TRBD1; v_call: TRBV5-5; j_call: TRBJ1-2; cdr3_length: 13; cdr3_aa: CASSFQGGHGYTF; cdr3_nt: TGTGCCAGCAGCTTTCAAGGGGGCCATGGCTACACCTTC
d_call: -; v_call: TRBV6-5; j_call: TRBJ1-1; cdr3_length: 11; cdr3_aa: CVAGEGTEAFF; cdr3_nt: TGTGTCGCGGGAGAAGGGACTGAAGCTTTCTTT
d_call: -; v_call: TRBV5-4; j_call: TRBJ2-1; cdr3_length: 12; cdr3_aa: CASRTEYNEQFF; cdr3_nt: TGTGCCAGCAGAACAGAATACAATGAGCAGTTCTTC
d_call: TRBD2; v_call: TRBV9; j_call: TRBJ2-3; cdr3_length: 15; cdr3_aa: CASSRLAGITDTQYF; cdr3_nt: TGTGCCAGCAGCCGACTAGCGGGGATCACAGATACGCAGTATTTT
d_call: -; v_call: TRBV7-2; j_call: TRBJ2-3; cdr3_length: 14; cdr3_aa: CASSPGDHTDTQYF; cdr3_nt: TGTGCCAGCAGCCCGGGGGACCACACAGATACGCAGTATTTT
d_call: -; v_call: TRBV7-9; j_call: TRBJ2-2; cdr3_length: 14; cdr3_aa: CATRGTPNTGELFF; cdr3_nt: TGTGCCACCAGGGGGACTCCCAACACCGGGGAGCTGTTTTTT
d_call: TRBD1; v_call: TRBV5-1; j_call: TRBJ1-1; cdr3_length: 14; cdr3_aa: CASSRDRGGTEAFF; cdr3_nt: TGCGCCAGCAGTCGGGACAGGGGGGGAACTGAAGCTTTCTTT
d_call: TRBD1; v_call: TRBV6-4; j_call: TRBJ1-1; cdr3_length: 16; cdr3_aa: CASSDSPGTGNTEAFF; cdr3_nt: TGTGCCAGCAGTGACTCCCCCGGGACAGGGAACACTGAAGCTTTCTTT
d_call: TRBD1; v_call: TRBV18; j_call: TRBJ1-6; cdr3_length: 14; cdr3_aa: CASSRGTGEEPLHF; cdr3_nt: TGTGCCAGCTCCCGAGGGACAGGGGAAGAACCCCTCCACTTT
d_call: -; v_call: TRBV5-5; j_call: TRBJ2-6; cdr3_length: 18; cdr3_aa: CASSLRTLSSSGANVLTF; cdr3_nt: TGTGCCAGCAGCTTGAGGACTTTATCTAGCTCTGGGGCCAACGTCCTGACTTTC
d_call: -; v_call: TRBV7-9; j_call: TRBJ1-2; cdr3_length: 14; cdr3_aa: CASSKSGQYYGYTF; cdr3_nt: TGTGCCAGCAGCAAGTCCGGACAGTACTATGGCTACACCTTC